This T cell receptor beta chain was observed in a study of T cell repertoires in cytomegalovirus infection. Study-wide context: A matching HLA type, together with CMV infection, was signaled by public TCR beta signatures.

The CDR3 is made up of 15 amino acids. Germline CDR1 and CDR2: SGHAT and FQNNGV. Unmatched junction bases numbered 5, after V lost 1 base and J lost 4 bases. One entry per CDR3 protein results from TCRdb running MiXCR on the reads. The sample has 480,000 or so distinct CDR3 sequences, 10% to 12% seen once; the top ten hold roughly 10%. General study results and limits: Summed frequency of shared TCR beta families picked out CMV carriers who also had the relevant HLA.

This clonotype was observed many times. The antigen is unknown. The gene calls are TRBV11-2 and TRBJ2-7, with 9 bases fitting TRBD2. Sample: PBMCs. The TCR comes from a human donor in good health (CMV status not recorded). Some clones in this sample may be carry-over from other donors' samples. CDR3 residues: CASSLGTSGHYEQYF. DNA of the CDR3: TGTGCCAGCAGCTTAGGAACTAGCGGGCATTACGAGCAGTACTTC.